This T cell receptor beta chain was retrieved from a study of cytomegalovirus exposure and HLA in healthy donors. A multiplex PCR was run with 60 Vbeta primers and 13 Jbeta primers. The assay was immunoSEQ multiplex PCR, and TCRdb's table has in-frame clones only and misses some. This table has approximately 61,000 clones, around 61% appearing once. The study's findings and limits: There were some V segments, including TRBV6-2 and TRBV6-3, excluded as indistinguishable.

Germline trimming cut 5 bases from V and 4 bases from J; bases unmatched to any gene: 10. This CDR3 spans 15 amino acids. Germline V gives CDR1 SGHTA, CDR2 FQGNSA. This clone was detected a few times. Its specificity is unknown. The rearrangement links TRBV7-2 to TRBJ1-2, with TRBD1 matching 7 bases. Sequencing input: PBMCs. The origin of this receptor is a woman aged 50 to 65 in good health and CMV-seronegative. Here the CDR3 reads CASSTTGLFSYGYTF. CDR3 nucleotide sequence: TGTGCCAGCAGCACGACAGGGCTCTTCTCCTATGGCTACACCTTC. Combining the CDR3 with reference TRBV7-2 and TRBJ1-2 gives the whole variable domain GAGVSQSPSNKVTEKGKDVELRCDPISGHTALYWYRQSLGQGLEFLIYFQGNSAPDKSGLPSDRFSAERTGGSVSTLTIQRTQQEDSAVYLCASSTTGLFSYGYTFGSGTRLTVV.